Here is one T cell receptor (beta chain) with its context. Ten or more counts support this clonotype. Its antigen is currently not known. No clone much larger than this one lies a single base away; base qualities are absent. The sample's time point label is to be understood as: around 47 days after influenza vaccine administration. The receptor library was made with RT-PCR. Instrument on record: Illumina HiSeq 2500. The public reads were run again by TCRdb, first through fastp at Q25 and then through MiXCR, and only productive beta chains were kept. Entries that share a CDR3 protein sequence are merged under the most common genes and DNA. For this sample there are approximately 500,000 distinct CDR3 sequences; 10% to 15% appear just once. The top ten constitute roughly 14% of the sample. The data stem from a study of response to subunit inactivated influenza vaccine (dated by TCRdb to 2016 to 2018). For context, the study as a whole: Deep quantitative T cell receptor repertoire profiling was used in the study to track responses to a trivalent subunit inactivated influenza vaccine.

The germline V gene specifies MDHEN as CDR1 and SYDVKM as CDR2. The CDR3 covers 18 residues, taking in both the cysteine and the phenylalanine. Just the 54-base CDR3 DNA is kept, in frame starting at base 1. V sheds 4 bases and J sheds 6 bases, leaving 25 bases between their ends. General study outcomes and caveats: It was suggested by the authors that each seasonal influenza vaccination may recruit only a limited number of new T cells.

The chain is made from TRBV28 and TRBJ2-4; D gene: possibly TRBD1, on 7 matching bases. The sequence came from a man between 45 and 60 years old who received an inactivated influenza vaccine. Donor details come from another sample of the same person, matched by shared clones. The sample in question was PBMCs from blood, obtained around seven weeks after vaccination. DNA sequence: TGTGCCAGCAGTTCCCGGGGGACAGCTTCTCCGGCCCCAAACATTCAGTACTTC. Its protein is CASSSRGTASPAPNIQYF.